Listed below are T cell receptor beta chains from one sample, sequenced in a study of OX40 agonist ivuxolimab in advanced cancers. The table came from immunoSEQ multiplex PCR; TCRdb's copy has only in-frame clones and leaves some out. The data contain over 35,000 clones, 75% to 85% of them singletons. The sequencing used CD4+ or CD8+ T cells sorted from blood, collected in a trial of the OX40 agonist ivuxolimab. The receptors originated from an adult with an advanced solid tumor such as melanoma, head and neck, liver or kidney cancer. Both conserved end residues are part of each CDR3. Fields, in order: D gene, J gene, V gene, clone size, CDR3 protein, CDR3 DNA. D genes are given only for firm matches. Rows may omit the clone size; those that give it use once, few, many or a size class.

- TRBJ1-2 TRBV28 - CASTFLGANYGYTF TGTGCCAGCACCTTCCTGGGGGCTAACTATGGCTACACCTTC
- TRBJ2-2 TRBV18 - CASSPHQGDSNTGELFF TGTGCCAGCTCACCACATCAGGGGGACTCGAACACCGGGGAGCTGTTTTTT
TRBD1 TRBJ2-7 TRBV7-9 - CASSQEGAQYF TGTGCCAGCAGCCAAGAGGGGGCGCAGTACTTC
- TRBJ1-2 TRBV4-1 - CASSQGGQGTWGYTF TGCGCCAGCAGCCAAGGAGGGCAGGGGACTTGGGGCTACACCTTC
- TRBJ2-7 TRBV6-5 - CASSYSGQSYEQYF TGTGCCAGCAGTTACTCAGGACAGTCCTACGAGCAGTACTTC
- TRBJ1-2 TRBV10-3 - CAISERQGDGYTF TGTGCCATCAGTGAACGGCAGGGAGATGGCTACACCTTC
- TRBJ1-1 TRBV11-2 - CASSLDPRTEAFF TGTGCCAGCAGCTTAGACCCAAGGACTGAAGCTTTCTTT
- TRBJ2-3 TRBV27 - CASSLRGVNTQYF TGTGCCAGCAGTTTAAGGGGCGTGAATACGCAGTATTTT
TRBD1 TRBJ1-3 TRBV18 - CASSSTGDGNTIYF TGTGCCAGCTCTTCGACAGGGGATGGAAACACCATATATTTT
TRBD1 TRBJ2-5 TRBV7-9 - CASSPGTGGAGETQYF TGTGCCAGCAGCCCCGGGACAGGGGGCGCAGGGGAGACCCAGTACTTC
TRBD2 TRBJ2-1 TRBV19 - CASNGGRAINEQFF TGTGCCAGTAATGGCGGGAGGGCCATCAATGAGCAGTTCTTC
- TRBJ1-1 TRBV11-2 once CASSQRPDTTEAFF TGTGCCAGCAGCCAAAGACCCGACACGACTGAAGCTTTCTTT
TRBD1 TRBJ1-2 TRBV5-4 - CASSLGGGSSLDYGYTF TGTGCCAGCAGCTTGGGAGGGGGCTCCTCCTTAGACTATGGCTACACCTTC
- TRBJ1-1 TRBV29-1 once CSVALYREDTEAFF TGCAGCGTTGCCCTCTACAGGGAGGACACTGAAGCTTTCTTT
- TRBJ1-1 TRBV10-3 - CAISDGRTANTEAFF TGTGCCATCAGTGATGGTAGGACGGCGAACACTGAAGCTTTCTTT
TRBD2 TRBJ2-2 TRBV7-9 - CASSLDGGRSTGELFF TGTGCCAGCAGCTTAGACGGCGGGAGAAGCACCGGGGAGCTGTTTTTT
TRBD1 TRBJ1-2 TRBV5-1 - CASSLVTGGVDYGYTF TGCGCCAGCAGCTTGGTCACAGGGGGCGTAGACTATGGCTACACCTTC
- TRBJ1-1 TRBV18 - CASSRGPNTEAFF TGTGCCAGCTCACGAGGGCCCAACACTGAAGCTTTCTTT
- TRBJ1-1 TRBV5-4 - CASSLGSAAGTEAFF TGTGCCAGCAGCTTGGGGAGTGCGGCTGGGACTGAAGCTTTCTTT
- TRBJ1-2 TRBV9 - CASSVGSGNPVGYTF TGTGCCAGCAGCGTAGGTTCAGGTAACCCAGTTGGCTACACCTTC
- TRBJ1-2 TRBV5-6 - CASSSVGVTEKGYTF TGTGCCAGCAGCTCGGTGGGCGTAACGGAAAAGGGCTACACCTTC
- TRBJ1-2 TRBV7-9 few CASSRGGGYTF TGTGCCAGCAGCAGGGGGGGCGGCTACACCTTC
- TRBJ1-6 TRBV5-1 - CASSLEGLYNSPLHF TGCGCCAGCAGCTTGGAAGGCCTTTATAATTCACCCCTCCACTTT
TRBD2 TRBJ2-5 TRBV5-5 - CASSLVGSSGGLETQYF TGTGCCAGCAGCTTGGTTGGGAGTAGCGGGGGGTTGGAGACCCAGTACTTC
TRBD1 TRBJ2-1 TRBV29-1 - CSVSQGWDEQFF TGCAGCGTTTCACAGGGGTGGGATGAGCAGTTCTTC
- TRBJ1-1 TRBV11-1 - CASSLERRVGEAFF TGTGCCAGCAGCTTAGAACGCCGGGTGGGTGAAGCTTTCTTT
TRBD2 TRBJ2-2 TRBV6-1 once CASSEGSGVGGELFF TGTGCCAGCAGTGAAGGTAGCGGGGTCGGAGGGGAGCTGTTTTTT
TRBD1 TRBJ1-3 TRBV11-2 - CASSLLRTGVGNTIYF TGTGCCAGCAGCCTCCTGAGGACAGGGGTCGGAAACACCATATATTTT
TRBD1 TRBJ1-2 TRBV10-3 - CAISESQGAGGYTF TGTGCCATCAGTGAGTCGCAGGGGGCAGGGGGCTACACCTTC
- TRBJ1-6 TRBV2 - CASSPTLGRSNSPLHF TGTGCCAGCAGTCCCACCCTGGGGAGAAGTAATTCACCCCTCCACTTT
- TRBJ1-3 TRBV14 - CASSQRSGGSGNTIYF TGTGCCAGCAGCCAGCGATCGGGAGGCTCTGGAAACACCATATATTTT
- TRBJ1-1 TRBV2 - CASSVQGTNTEAFF TGTGCCAGCAGTGTACAAGGGACGAACACTGAAGCTTTCTTT
TRBD1 TRBJ1-1 TRBV12-5 - CASGKGGGLDTEAFF TGTGCTAGTGGTAAAGGAGGGGGCTTAGACACTGAAGCTTTCTTT
- TRBJ2-7 TRBV30 - CAWSVLGRNSREQYF TGTGCCTGGAGTGTACTGGGACGGAACTCTCGGGAGCAGTACTTC
TRBD1 TRBJ2-5 TRBV25-1 - CASSDPGGPGETQYF TGTGCCAGCAGTGATCCAGGGGGCCCGGGGGAGACCCAGTACTTC
TRBD1 TRBJ2-3 TRBV15 - CATSRPGGDRGCF TGTGCCACCAGCAGACCGGGAGGGGACAGGGGATGTTTT
TRBD1 TRBJ1-6 TRBV13 - CASSRDRLNSPLHF TGTGCCAGCAGCCGGGACAGGCTAAATTCACCCCTCCACTTT
- TRBJ2-4 TRBV30 - CANRVGNIQYF TGTGCAAACAGGGTGGGAAACATTCAGTACTTC
- TRBJ2-7 TRBV21-1 few CASSIYEQYF TGTGCCAGCAGCATCTACGAGCAGTACTTC
TRBD2 TRBJ2-1 TRBV5-1 - CASSFSSGRSRDEQFF TGCGCCAGCAGCTTTTCTAGCGGGAGGTCTCGGGATGAGCAGTTCTTC
- TRBJ2-1 TRBV18 - CASSSGPDNEQFF TGTGCCAGCTCAAGTGGACCGGACAATGAGCAGTTCTTC
- TRBJ2-6 TRBV10-3 - CAISEGRGLTGANVLTF TGTGCCATCAGTGAGGGGCGAGGGTTGACTGGGGCCAACGTCCTGACTTTC
TRBD2 TRBJ2-1 TRBV6-5 - CASSYSGLAGANEQFF TGTGCCAGCAGTTACTCGGGACTAGCGGGAGCCAATGAGCAGTTCTTC
- TRBJ2-3 TRBV6-5 - CASSGASSTDTQYF TGTGCCAGCAGTGGGGCATCTAGCACAGATACGCAGTATTTT
TRBD1 TRBJ1-1 TRBV6-4 once CASSDSGETGLDQAFF TGTGCCAGCAGTGATAGTGGGGAGACAGGGCTCGATCAAGCTTTCTTT
TRBD1 TRBJ2-7 TRBV5-1 - CASSTGQLHPYEQYF TGCGCCAGCAGCACGGGACAGCTACACCCCTACGAGCAGTACTTC
- TRBJ1-5 TRBV4-3 - CASSQVYHSNQPQHF TGCGCCAGCAGCCAAGTTTACCATAGCAATCAGCCCCAGCATTTT
- TRBJ2-5 TRBV18 - CASSPTVSGETQYF TGTGCCAGCTCACCGACTGTCAGCGGTGAGACCCAGTACTTC
TRBD2 TRBJ2-1 TRBV6-5 - CASSYSKAGGYNEQFF TGTGCCAGCAGTTACTCGAAAGCGGGAGGTTACAATGAGCAGTTCTTC
- TRBJ1-1 TRBV18 - CASSPWEADTEAFF TGTGCCAGCTCACCATGGGAGGCGGACACTGAAGCTTTCTTT
TRBD1 TRBJ1-2 TRBV4-1 few CASSQEEGQGYGYTF TGCGCCAGCAGCCAAGAGGAGGGACAGGGTTATGGCTACACCTTC
TRBD1 TRBJ1-6 TRBV6-5 few CASRRSQGASSPLHF TGTGCCAGCAGGCGGAGTCAGGGGGCCAGCTCACCCCTCCACTTT
- TRBJ2-7 TRBV5-1 - CASSLDPTGSDSYEQYF TGCGCCAGCAGCTTGGACCCTACGGGGTCGGACTCCTACGAGCAGTACTTC
- TRBJ1-4 TRBV5-5 few CASREGGNEKLFF TGTGCCAGCAGGGAAGGGGGGAATGAAAAACTGTTTTTT
TRBD1 TRBJ1-4 TRBV5-1 once CASSFGQGVGEKLFF TGCGCCAGCAGCTTCGGACAGGGGGTAGGGGAAAAACTGTTTTTT